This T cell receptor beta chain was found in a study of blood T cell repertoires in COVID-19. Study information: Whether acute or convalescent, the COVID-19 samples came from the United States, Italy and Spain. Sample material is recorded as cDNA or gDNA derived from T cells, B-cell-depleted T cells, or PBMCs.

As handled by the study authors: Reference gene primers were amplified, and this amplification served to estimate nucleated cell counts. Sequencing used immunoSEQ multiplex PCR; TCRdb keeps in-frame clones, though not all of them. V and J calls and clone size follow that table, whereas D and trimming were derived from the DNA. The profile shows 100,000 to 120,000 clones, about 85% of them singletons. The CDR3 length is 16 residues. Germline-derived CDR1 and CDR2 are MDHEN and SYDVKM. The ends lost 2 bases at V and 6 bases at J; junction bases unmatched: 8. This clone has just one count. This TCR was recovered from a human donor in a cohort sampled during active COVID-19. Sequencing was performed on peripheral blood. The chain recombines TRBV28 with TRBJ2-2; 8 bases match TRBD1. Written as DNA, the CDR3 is TGTGCCAGCAGTTTAATCCAGACAGGGGATTCCGGGGAGCTGTTTTTT. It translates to CASSLIQTGDSGELFF. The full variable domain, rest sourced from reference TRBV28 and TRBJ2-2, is DVKVTQSSRYLVKRTGEKVFLECVQDMDHENMFWYRQDPGLGLRLIYFSYDVKMKEKGDIPEGYSVSREKKERFSLILESASTNQTSMYLCASSLIQTGDSGELFFGEGSRLTVL.